The 10 T cell receptor beta chains below were found in one sample sequenced in a study of blood T cell repertoires in COVID-19. Profiled with immunoSEQ multiplex PCR; TCRdb holds only in-frame clones, not every one. The repertoire holds 30,000 to 40,000 clones, about 94% seen once, with 4% to 6.5% in the top ten. Sequenced material: peripheral blood. Receptors originate from a human donor in a cohort sampled during active COVID-19.

The rearrangement joins TRBV6-1 to TRBJ1-5; D remains unclear. Germline V CDR1 and CDR2: MNHNS, SASEGT. The CDR3 length is 13 residues. V lost 1 base and J lost 3, with 4 bases in between. The CDR3 sequence is CASSEGPNQPQHF. Written as DNA, the CDR3 is TGTGCCAGCAGTGAAGGGCCCAATCAGCCCCAGCATTTT.

The chain joins TRBV7-2 to TRBJ1-2; D remains unclear. Per the germline V gene, CDR1 is SGHTA and CDR2 is FQGNSA. The germline V and J ends were trimmed by 4 bases and 4 bases, with 16 bases remaining between them. The CDR3 is 15 amino acids. CDR3 sequence (DNA): TGTGCCAGCAGCTCCCAGAGTAGCAGTGCCTATGGCTACACCTTC. Its protein product is CASSSQSSSAYGYTF.

This rearrangement joins TRBV4-2 to TRBJ2-5, with TRBD2 matching over 12 bases. Germline trimming cut 4 bases from V and 2 bases from J; bases unmatched to any gene: 2. The CDR3 sequence is 15 residues long. Germline V gene lookup returns CDR1 LGHNA and CDR2 YNFKEQ. The CDR3 nucleotides are TGTGCCAGCAGCCGCGGGACTAGCGGGCAAGAGACCCAGTACTTC. As protein: CASSRGTSGQETQYF.

This chain connects TRBV24-1 to TRBJ2-1; weak D call: TRBD2 (6 bases). This CDR3 spans 18 amino acids. Germline assignment: CDR1 KGHDR and CDR2 SFDVKD. Trimming left V 2 bases short and J 0 bases short, with 16 bases between. The CDR3 nucleotides are TGTGCCACCAGTGATTCCGGGGTAGCGGACGGCTCCTACAATGAGCAGTTCTTC. Protein sequence: CATSDSGVADGSYNEQFF.

This clone was seen only a few times. Here the CDR3 DNA reads TGCGCCAGCAGCCAAGGCCCCCGCGCAGGCGTGTCCTACGAGCAGTACTTC. Amino acid sequence: CASSQGPRAGVSYEQYF. The chain has TRBV4-1 and TRBJ2-7; unclear D gene. V gave up 1 base and J gave up 1 base, with 17 bases separating them. CDR3 length: 17 amino acids. Germline-derived CDR1 and CDR2 are MGHRA and YSYEKL.

To note about this clone: Its ends do not fully match the called genes, so a read error is possible. V usage is TRBV28 and J usage is TRBJ1-2, with a tentative D call TRBD1 (6 bases). The CDR3 sequence is 14 residues long. From germline, CDR1 is MDHEN and CDR2 SYDVKM. CDR3 sequence (DNA): TGTGCCAACAGTTTGGGGGCGGCTAACTATGGCTACACCTTC. It specifies CANSLGAANYGYTF.

The chain recombines TRBV5-5 with TRBJ1-1; 9 nucleotides match TRBD1. J lost 0 bases, V lost 4 bases, and 13 bases had no gene match. The germline CDR1 and CDR2 sequences are SGHKS and YYEKEE (reference sequence). The CDR3 totals 18 residues. The CDR3 region has the DNA TGTGCCAGCAGCCGTCTCTCCTGGACAGGGGCGCTGAACACTGAAGCTTTCTTT. This encodes CASSRLSWTGALNTEAFF.

The chain employs TRBV18 and TRBJ2-1; 11 bases are a match to TRBD2. CDR1 KGHSH and CDR2 LQKENI come from the germline V gene. This CDR3 has 19 amino acids. Trimming at V came to 1 base and at J to 5 bases, leaving 13 bases not matched to a gene. CDR3 protein: CASSPRARTGLAAHNEQFF. For the CDR3, the DNA is TGTGCCAGCTCACCACGAGCCAGGACGGGACTAGCGGCCCACAATGAGCAGTTCTTC.

The chain carries TRBV5-8 and TRBJ2-5; 8 bases line up with TRBD1. V trimming: 6 bases; J trimming: 7 bases; junction bases outside the gene matches: 11. The CDR3 is 14 amino acids. Germline CDR1 is SGHTS and CDR2 is YDEGEE. The CDR3 sequence is CASKPTGDPGTQYF. The CDR3 nucleotides are TGTGCCAGCAAACCGACAGGGGACCCAGGGACCCAGTACTTC.

The genes are TRBV6-2 or TRBV6-3 and TRBJ2-7; 9 nucleotides line up with TRBD2. In germline, CDR1 is MNHEY, CDR2 SVGEGT. The length of the CDR3 is 17 residues. J was trimmed by 0 bases and V by 3 bases; bases with no gene match: 9. The chain's CDR3 is CASSYPLAGLNSYEQYF. CDR3 nucleotide sequence: TGTGCCAGCAGTTATCCCCTAGCGGGACTAAACTCCTACGAGCAGTACTTC.